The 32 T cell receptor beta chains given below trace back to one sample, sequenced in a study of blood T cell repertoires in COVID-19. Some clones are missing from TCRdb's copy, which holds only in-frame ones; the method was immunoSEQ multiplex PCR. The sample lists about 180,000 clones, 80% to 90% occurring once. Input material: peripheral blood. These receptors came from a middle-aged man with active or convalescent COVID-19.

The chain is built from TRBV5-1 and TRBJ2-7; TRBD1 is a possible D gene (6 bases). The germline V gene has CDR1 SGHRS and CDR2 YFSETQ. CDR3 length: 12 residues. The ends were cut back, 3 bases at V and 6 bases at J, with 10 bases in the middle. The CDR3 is CASSYGQTEQYF. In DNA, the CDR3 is TGCGCCAGCAGCTATGGACAGACCGAGCAGTACTTC.

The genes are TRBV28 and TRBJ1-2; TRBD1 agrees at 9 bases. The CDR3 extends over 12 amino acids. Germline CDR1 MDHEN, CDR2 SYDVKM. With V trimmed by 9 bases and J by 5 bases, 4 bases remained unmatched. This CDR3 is CASGTGPYGYTF. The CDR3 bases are TGTGCCAGTGGGACAGGGCCTTATGGCTACACCTTC.

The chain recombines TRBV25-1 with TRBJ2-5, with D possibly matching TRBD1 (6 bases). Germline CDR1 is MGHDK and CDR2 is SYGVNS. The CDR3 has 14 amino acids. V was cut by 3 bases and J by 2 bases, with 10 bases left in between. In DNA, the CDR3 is TGTGCCAGCAGTGAGGGGGCTGAACAAGAGACCCAGTACTTC. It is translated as CASSEGAEQETQYF.

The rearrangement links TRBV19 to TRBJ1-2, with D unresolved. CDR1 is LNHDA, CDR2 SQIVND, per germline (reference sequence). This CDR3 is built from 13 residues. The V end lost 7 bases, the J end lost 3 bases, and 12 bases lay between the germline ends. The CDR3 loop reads CASISNGDYGYTF. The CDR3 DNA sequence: TGTGCCAGTATTTCAAATGGAGACTATGGCTACACCTTC.

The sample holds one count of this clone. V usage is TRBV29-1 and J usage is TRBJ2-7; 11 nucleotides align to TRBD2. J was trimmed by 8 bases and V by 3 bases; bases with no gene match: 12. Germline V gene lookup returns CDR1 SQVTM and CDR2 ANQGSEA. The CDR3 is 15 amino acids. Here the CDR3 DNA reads TGCAGCGTTGAGGTAGGGACTAGCGGAACCTCGAAGCAGTACTTC. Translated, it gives CSVEVGTSGTSKQYF.

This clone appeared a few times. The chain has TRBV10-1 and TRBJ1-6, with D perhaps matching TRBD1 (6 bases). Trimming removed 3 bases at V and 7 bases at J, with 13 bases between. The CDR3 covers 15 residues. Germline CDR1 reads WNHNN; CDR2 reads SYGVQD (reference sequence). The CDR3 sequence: CASSDTGTGNSPLHF. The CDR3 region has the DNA TGCGCCAGCAGTGACACAGGGACGGGGAATTCACCCCTCCACTTT.

CDR3 sequence reads: CASSLAGVTGELFF. In DNA, the CDR3 is TGTGCCAGCAGTTTAGCGGGGGTGACCGGGGAGCTGTTTTTT. J is TRBJ2-2 and V is TRBV6-2 or TRBV6-3, with 9 bases that match TRBD2. The CDR3 covers 14 residues. Trimming at V came to 4 bases and at J to 5 bases, leaving 2 bases not matched to a gene. Germline-derived CDR1 and CDR2 are MNHEY and SVGEGT.

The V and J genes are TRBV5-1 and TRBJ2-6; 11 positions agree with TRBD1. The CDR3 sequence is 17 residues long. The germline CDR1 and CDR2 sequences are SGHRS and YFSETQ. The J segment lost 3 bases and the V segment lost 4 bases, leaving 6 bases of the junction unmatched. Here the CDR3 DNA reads TGCGCCAGCAGCACCGGACAGGGGGCATATGGGGCCAACGTCCTGACTTTC. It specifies CASSTGQGAYGANVLTF.

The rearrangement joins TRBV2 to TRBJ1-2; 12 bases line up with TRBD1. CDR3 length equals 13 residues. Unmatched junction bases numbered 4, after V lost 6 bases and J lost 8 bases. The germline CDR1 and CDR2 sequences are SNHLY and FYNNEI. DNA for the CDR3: TGTGCCAGCAGGCCCGGGACAGGGGGCGGCTACACCTTC. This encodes CASRPGTGGGYTF.

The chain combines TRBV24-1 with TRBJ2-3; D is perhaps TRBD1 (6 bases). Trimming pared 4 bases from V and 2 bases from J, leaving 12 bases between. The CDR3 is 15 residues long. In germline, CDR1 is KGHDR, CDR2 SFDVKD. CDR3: CATSDRWTVTDTQYF. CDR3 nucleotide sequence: TGTGCCACCAGTGACCGATGGACAGTCACAGATACGCAGTATTTT.

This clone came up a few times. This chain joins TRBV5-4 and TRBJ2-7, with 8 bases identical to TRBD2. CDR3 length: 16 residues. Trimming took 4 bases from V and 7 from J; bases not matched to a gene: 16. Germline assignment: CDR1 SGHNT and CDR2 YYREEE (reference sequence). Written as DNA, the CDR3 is TGTGCCAGCAGCATGGGGGCGGGGGGAGCGCTCCCGGAGCAGTACTTC. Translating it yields CASSMGAGGALPEQYF.

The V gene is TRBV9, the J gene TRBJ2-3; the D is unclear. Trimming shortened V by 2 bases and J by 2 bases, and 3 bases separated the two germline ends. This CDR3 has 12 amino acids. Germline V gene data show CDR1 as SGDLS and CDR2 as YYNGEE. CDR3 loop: CASSVLTDTQYF. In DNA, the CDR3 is TGTGCCAGCAGCGTTCTCACAGATACGCAGTATTTT. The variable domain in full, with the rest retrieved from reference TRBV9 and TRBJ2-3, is DSGVTQTPKHLITATGQRVTLRCSPRSGDLSVYWYQQSLDQGLQFLIQYYNGEERAKGNILERFSAQQFPDLHSELNLSSLELGDSALYFCASSVLTDTQYFGPGTRLTVL.

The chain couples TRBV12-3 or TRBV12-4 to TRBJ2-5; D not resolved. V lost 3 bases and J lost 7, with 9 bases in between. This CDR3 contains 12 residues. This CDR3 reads CASSLRTGTQYF. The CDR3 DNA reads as TGTGCCAGCAGTTTGAGAACGGGGACCCAGTACTTC.

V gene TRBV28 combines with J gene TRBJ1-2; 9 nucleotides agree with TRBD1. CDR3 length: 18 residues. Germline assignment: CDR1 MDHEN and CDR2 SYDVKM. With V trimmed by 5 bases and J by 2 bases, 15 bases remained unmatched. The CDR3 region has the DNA TGTGCCAGCAGTGAATACACAACCACAGGGGGCGCAAACTATGGCTACACCTTC. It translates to CASSEYTTTGGANYGYTF.

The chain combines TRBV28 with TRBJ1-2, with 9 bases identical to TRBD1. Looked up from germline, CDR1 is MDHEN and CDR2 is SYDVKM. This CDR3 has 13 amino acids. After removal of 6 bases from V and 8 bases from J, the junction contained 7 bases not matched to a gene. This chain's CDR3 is CASRRDRVGGYTF. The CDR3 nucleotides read TGTGCCAGCAGGAGGGACAGGGTCGGAGGCTACACCTTC.

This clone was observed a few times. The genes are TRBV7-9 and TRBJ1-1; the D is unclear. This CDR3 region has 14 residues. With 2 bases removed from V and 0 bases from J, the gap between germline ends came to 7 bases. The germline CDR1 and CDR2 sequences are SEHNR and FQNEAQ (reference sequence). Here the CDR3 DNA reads TGTGCCAGCAGCTTAATGACTATGAACACTGAAGCTTTCTTT. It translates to CASSLMTMNTEAFF.

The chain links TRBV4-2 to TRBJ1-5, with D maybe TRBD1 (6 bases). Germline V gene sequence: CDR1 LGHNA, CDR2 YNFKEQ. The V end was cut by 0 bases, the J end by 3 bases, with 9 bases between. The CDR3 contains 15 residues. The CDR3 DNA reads TGTGCCAGCAGCCAAGATGTGGGGGCCAATCAGCCCCAGCATTTT. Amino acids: CASSQDVGANQPQHF.

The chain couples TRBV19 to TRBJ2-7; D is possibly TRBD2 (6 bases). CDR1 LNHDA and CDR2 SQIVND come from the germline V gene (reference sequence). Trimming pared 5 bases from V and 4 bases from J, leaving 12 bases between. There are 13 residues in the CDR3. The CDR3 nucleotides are TGTGCCAGTAGTCACTCCCGGGAGTACGAGCAGTACTTC. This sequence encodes CASSHSREYEQYF.

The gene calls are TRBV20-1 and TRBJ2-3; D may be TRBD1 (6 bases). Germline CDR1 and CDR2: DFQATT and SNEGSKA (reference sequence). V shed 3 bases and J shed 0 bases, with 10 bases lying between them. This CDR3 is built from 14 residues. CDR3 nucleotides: TGCAGTGCTAGTAAAGGGGGTAGCACAGATACGCAGTATTTT. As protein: CSASKGGSTDTQYF.

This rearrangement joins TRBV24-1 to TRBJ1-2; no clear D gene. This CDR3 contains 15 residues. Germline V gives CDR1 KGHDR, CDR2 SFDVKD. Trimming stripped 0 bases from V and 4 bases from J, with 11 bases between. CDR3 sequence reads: CATSDLQMGAYGYTF. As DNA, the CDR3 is TGTGCCACCAGTGATTTGCAGATGGGCGCCTATGGCTACACCTTC.

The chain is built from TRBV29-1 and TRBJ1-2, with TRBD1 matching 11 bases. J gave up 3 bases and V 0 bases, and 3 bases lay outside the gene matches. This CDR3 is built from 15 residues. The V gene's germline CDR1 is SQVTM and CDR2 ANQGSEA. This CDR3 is CSVEDWGQGDYGYTF. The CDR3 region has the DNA TGCAGCGTTGAAGATTGGGGACAGGGGGACTATGGCTACACCTTC.

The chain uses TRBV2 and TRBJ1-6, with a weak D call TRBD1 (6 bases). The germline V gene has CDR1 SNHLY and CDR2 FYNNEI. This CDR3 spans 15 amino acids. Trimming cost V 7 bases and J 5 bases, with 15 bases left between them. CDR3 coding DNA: TGTGCCAGCAAATTCGGACAGAGGGATAATTCACCCCTCCACTTT. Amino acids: CASKFGQRDNSPLHF.

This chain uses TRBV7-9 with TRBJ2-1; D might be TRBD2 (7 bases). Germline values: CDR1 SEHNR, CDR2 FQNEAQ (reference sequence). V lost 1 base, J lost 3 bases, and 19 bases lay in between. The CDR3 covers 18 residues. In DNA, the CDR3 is TGTGCCAGCAGCTTAGAGGAGGGGGGGGGAGCCAACTACAATGAGCAGTTCTTC. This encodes CASSLEEGGGANYNEQFF.

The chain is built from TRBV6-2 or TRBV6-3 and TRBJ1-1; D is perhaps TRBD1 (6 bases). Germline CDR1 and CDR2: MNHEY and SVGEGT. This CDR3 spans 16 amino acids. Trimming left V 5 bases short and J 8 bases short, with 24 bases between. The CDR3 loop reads CASSQRTGHPRGEAFF. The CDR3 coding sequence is TGTGCCAGCAGTCAAAGAACGGGACACCCGCGAGGGGAAGCTTTCTTT.

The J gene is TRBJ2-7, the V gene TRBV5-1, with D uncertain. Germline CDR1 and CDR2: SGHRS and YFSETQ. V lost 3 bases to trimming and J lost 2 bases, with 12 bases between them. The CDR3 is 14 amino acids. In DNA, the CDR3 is TGCGCCAGCAGCTCTGACAAGGTTCCCTACGAGCAGTACTTC. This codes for CASSSDKVPYEQYF.

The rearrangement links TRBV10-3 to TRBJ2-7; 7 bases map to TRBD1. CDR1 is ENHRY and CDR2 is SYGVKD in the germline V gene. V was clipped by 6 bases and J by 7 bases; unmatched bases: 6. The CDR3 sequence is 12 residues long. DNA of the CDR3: TGTGCCATCAGAGGTACAGGGGTTGAGCAGTACTTC. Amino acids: CAIRGTGVEQYF.

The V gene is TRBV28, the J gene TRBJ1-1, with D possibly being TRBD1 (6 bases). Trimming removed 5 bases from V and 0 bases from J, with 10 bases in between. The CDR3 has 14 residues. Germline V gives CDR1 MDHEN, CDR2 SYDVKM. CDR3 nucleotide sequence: TGTGCCAGCAGTGCCGGACAGATGAACACTGAAGCTTTCTTT. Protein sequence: CASSAGQMNTEAFF.

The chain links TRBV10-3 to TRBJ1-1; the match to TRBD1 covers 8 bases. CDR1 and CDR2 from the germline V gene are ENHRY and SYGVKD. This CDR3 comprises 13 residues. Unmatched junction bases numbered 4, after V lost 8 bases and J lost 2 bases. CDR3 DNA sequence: TGTGCCATCTCGACAGGGGTAAACACTGAAGCTTTCTTT. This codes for CAISTGVNTEAFF.

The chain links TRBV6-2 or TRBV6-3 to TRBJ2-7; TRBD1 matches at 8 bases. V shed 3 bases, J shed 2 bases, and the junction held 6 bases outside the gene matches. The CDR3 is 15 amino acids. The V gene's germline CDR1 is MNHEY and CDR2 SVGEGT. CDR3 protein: CASSYLRDRPYEQYF. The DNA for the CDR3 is TGTGCCAGCAGTTATCTCCGGGACAGGCCCTACGAGCAGTACTTC.

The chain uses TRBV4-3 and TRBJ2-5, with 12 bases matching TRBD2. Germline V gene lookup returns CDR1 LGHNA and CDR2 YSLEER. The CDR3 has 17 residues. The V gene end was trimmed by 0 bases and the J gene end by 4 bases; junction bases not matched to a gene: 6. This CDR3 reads CASSQEPATSGGETQYF. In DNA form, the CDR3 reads TGCGCCAGCAGCCAAGAGCCAGCGACTAGCGGGGGAGAGACCCAGTACTTC.

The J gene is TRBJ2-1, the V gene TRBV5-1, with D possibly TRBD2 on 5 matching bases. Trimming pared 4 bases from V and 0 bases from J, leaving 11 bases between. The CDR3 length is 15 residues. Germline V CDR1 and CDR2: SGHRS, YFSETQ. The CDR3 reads CASSQEVLSYNEQFF. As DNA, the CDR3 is TGCGCCAGCAGCCAGGAGGTCCTCTCCTACAATGAGCAGTTCTTC.

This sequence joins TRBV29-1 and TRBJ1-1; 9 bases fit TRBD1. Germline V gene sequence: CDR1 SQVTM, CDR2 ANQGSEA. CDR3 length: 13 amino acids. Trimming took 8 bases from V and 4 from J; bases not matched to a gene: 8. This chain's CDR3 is CSYRGPKGTEAFF. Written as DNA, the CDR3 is TGCAGCTACAGGGGGCCCAAGGGCACTGAAGCTTTCTTT. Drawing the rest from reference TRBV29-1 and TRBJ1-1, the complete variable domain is SAVISQKPSRDICQRGTSLTIQCQVDSQVTMMFWYRQQPGQSLTLIATANQGSEATYESGFVIDKFPISRPNLTFSTLTVSNMSPEDSSIYLCSYRGPKGTEAFFGQGTRLTVV.